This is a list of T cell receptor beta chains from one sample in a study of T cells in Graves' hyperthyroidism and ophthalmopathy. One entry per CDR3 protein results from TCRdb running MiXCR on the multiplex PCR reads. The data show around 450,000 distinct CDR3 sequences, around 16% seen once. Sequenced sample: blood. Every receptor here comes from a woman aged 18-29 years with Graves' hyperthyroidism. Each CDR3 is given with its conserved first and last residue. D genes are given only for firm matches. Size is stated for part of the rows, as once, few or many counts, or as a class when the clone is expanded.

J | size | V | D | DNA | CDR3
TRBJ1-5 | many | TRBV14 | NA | TGTGCCAGCAGCCAAAGGGGGAAGGGTCAGCCCCAGCATTTT | CASSQRGKGQPQHF
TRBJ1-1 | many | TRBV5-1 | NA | TGCGCCAGCAGCTTGAGGGATATGAACACTGAAGCTTTCTTT | CASSLRDMNTEAFF
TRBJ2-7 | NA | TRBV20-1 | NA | TGCAGTGCTAGAGATCCCAGCTCCTACGAGCAGTACTTC | CSARDPSSYEQYF
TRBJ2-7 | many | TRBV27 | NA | TGTGCCAGCAGTTTATCGTCCGGAGAGCAGTACTTC | CASSLSSGEQYF
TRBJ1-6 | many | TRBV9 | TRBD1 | TGTGCCAGCAGCGTAGTGGCAGGGGGGACTAATGCGTATTCACCCCTCCACTTT | CASSVVAGGTNAYSPLHF
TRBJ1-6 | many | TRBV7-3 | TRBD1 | TGTGCCAGCAGTCGGACAGGGGGCTATAATTCACCCCTCCACTTT | CASSRTGGYNSPLHF
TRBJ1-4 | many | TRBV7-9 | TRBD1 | TGTGCCAGCAGCTCCGCCGGGACAGGGGTTGAAAAACTGTTTTTT | CASSSAGTGVEKLFF
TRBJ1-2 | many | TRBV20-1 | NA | TGCAGTGCTAGACGGACAGCCTTTTCTAACTATGGCTACACCTTC | CSARRTAFSNYGYTF
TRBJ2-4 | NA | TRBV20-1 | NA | TGCAGTGCTCTCGACAGACTCAAAAACATTCAGTACTTC | CSALDRLKNIQYF
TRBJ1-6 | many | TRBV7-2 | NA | TGTGCCAGCACGCCTCAGGGTTCACCCCTCCACTTT | CASTPQGSPLHF
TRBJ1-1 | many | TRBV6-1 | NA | TGTGCCAGCAGACGGGCGGGCTCCCTGAACACTGAAGCTTTCTTT | CASRRAGSLNTEAFF
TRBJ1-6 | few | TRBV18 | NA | TGTGCCAGCTCACCGGCTACGAGTTCACCCCTCCACTTT | CASSPATSSPLHF
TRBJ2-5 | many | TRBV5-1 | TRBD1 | TGCGCCAGCACATGGGAACAGGGGATGTATGAGACCCAGTACTTC | CASTWEQGMYETQYF
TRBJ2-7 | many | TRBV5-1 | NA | TGCGCCAGCAGCTTGGCGGGGGCCCCCGCTGTCTACGAGCAGTACTTC | CASSLAGAPAVYEQYF
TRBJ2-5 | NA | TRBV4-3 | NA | TGCGCCAGCAGCCAAGATGGGGTCAGCTACCAAGAGACCCAGTACTTC | CASSQDGVSYQETQYF
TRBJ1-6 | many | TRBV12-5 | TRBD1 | TGTGCTAGTGGTTTGGAGGGGGCCCTGTTAAGCTCCTATAATTCACCCCTCCACTTT | CASGLEGALLSSYNSPLHF
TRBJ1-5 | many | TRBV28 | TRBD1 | TGTGCCAGTATTGCCGGGACAGGGGGCCCGACCCAGCATTTT | CASIAGTGGPTQHF
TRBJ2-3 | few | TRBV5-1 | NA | TGCGCTAGCGGCTTACCGGGACCGACAGATACGCAGTATTTT | CASGLPGPTDTQYF
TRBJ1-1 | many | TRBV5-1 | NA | TGCGCCAGCAGCTTGGCGGCGGGGACACAGACAGCTTTCTTT | CASSLAAGTQTAFF
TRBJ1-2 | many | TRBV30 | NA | TGTGCCTGGACAGGGGCTAACTATGGCTACACCTTC | CAWTGANYGYTF
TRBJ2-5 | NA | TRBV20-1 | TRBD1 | TGCAGTGCTCCACAGGGGAGAGAGACCCAGTACTTC | CSAPQGRETQYF
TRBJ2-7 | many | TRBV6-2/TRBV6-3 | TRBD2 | TGTGCCAGCAGTTACTCGCCTAGCGGAGAATCTGCGCGCGAGCAGTACTTC | CASSYSPSGESAREQYF
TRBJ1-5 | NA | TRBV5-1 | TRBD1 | TGCGCCAGCAGCTTACCTGACAGGGACAATCAGCCCCAGCATTTT | CASSLPDRDNQPQHF
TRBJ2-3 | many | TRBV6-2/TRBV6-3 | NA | TGTGCCAGCAGGGGGTCCAAGGGTACGCAGTATTTT | CASRGSKGTQYF
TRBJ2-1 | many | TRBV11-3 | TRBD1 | TGTGCCAGCAGCAGAACAGGGGTAACGTTCTTC | CASSRTGVTFF
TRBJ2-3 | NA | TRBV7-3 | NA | TGTGCCAGCAGTGACGTTCGAAGGGTCACAGATACGCAGTATTTT | CASSDVRRVTDTQYF
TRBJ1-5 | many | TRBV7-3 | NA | TGTACCAGCACTCTCCTATGCCCTGCAAATAGCAATCAGCCCCAGCATTTT | CTSTLLCPANSNQPQHF
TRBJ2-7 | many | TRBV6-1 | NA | TGTGCCAGCAGTGAAGCGCTGGCTAGCTCCTACGAGCAGTACTTC | CASSEALASSYEQYF
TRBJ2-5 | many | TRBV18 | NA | TGTGCCAGCTCACCCTCGGGGTCCCAAGAGACCCAGTACTTC | CASSPSGSQETQYF
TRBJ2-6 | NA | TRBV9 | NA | TGTGCCAGCAGCGTATTTCCCGCGTCCGGGGCCAACGTCCTGACTTTC | CASSVFPASGANVLTF
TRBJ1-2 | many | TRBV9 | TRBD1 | TGTGCCAGCAGCGTAGTCGGGACAGGGGTCTATGGCTACACCTTC | CASSVVGTGVYGYTF
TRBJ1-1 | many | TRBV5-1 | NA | TGCGCCAGCAGCTTGGGGCCGCCGGGCACTGAAGCTTTCTTT | CASSLGPPGTEAFF
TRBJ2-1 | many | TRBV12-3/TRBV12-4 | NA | TGTGCCAGCAGTTTTGCGCGAGGTACTACAAGTGAGCAGTTCTTC | CASSFARGTTSEQFF
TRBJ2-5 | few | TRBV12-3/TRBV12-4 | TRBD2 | TGTGCCAGCAGTCCCTGGGCTAGCGGGGGAGAGGCCCAGTACTTC | CASSPWASGGEAQYF
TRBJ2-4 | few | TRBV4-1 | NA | TGCGCCAGCAGCCAAGCCGGGACGGCGTACGTCAAAAACATTCAGTACTTC | CASSQAGTAYVKNIQYF
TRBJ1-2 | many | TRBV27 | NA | TGTGCCAGCAGTAGCCGGGACATTCCTAACTATGGCTACACCTTC | CASSSRDIPNYGYTF
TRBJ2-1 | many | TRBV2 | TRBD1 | TGTGCCAGCAGTGAGGGACAGGGGCGCAATGAGCAGTTCTTC | CASSEGQGRNEQFF
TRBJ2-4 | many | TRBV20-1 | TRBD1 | TGCAGTGCTAGATCGGACAGGGGGTGGGACATTCAGTACTTC | CSARSDRGWDIQYF
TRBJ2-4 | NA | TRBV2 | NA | TGTGCCAGCAGTGGAGGTGCGGGGCGAGCCAAAAACATTCAGTACTTC | CASSGGAGRAKNIQYF
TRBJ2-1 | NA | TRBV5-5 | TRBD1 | TGTGCCAGCAGCTTGCGTGCAGGGGGCAATGAGCAGTTCTTC | CASSLRAGGNEQFF
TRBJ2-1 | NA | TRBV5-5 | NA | TGTGCCAGCAGCTTGGTACGTACCTACGAGCAGTTCTTC | CASSLVRTYEQFF
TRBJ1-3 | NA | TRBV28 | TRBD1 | TGTGCCAGCAGTCGTCAGGGGGCAGAGGGAAACACCATATATTTT | CASSRQGAEGNTIYF
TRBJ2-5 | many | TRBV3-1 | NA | TGTGCCAGCAGCCAAGGGACTTGGAGTGGCCAAGTGGAGACCCAGTACTTC | CASSQGTWSGQVETQYF
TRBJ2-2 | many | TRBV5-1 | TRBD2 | TGCGCCAGCAGCGGTAATAGCGGGGGTGATCCCGGGGAGCTGTTTTTT | CASSGNSGGDPGELFF
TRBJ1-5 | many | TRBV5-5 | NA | TGTGCCAGCAGCTTGTGGACGGGGCAGCCCCAGCATTTT | CASSLWTGQPQHF
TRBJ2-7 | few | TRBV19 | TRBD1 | TGTGCCAGTAGGCCCGGGACAGCCTCCTACGAGCAGTACTTC | CASRPGTASYEQYF
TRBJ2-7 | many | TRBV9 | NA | TGTGCCAGCAGCGTACGTGGGGTTGGCGAGCAGTACTTC | CASSVRGVGEQYF
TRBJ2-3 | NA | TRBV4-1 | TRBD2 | TGCGCCAGCAGCCAAGTCCTCTTAGCGGGGACGCAGTATTTT | CASSQVLLAGTQYF
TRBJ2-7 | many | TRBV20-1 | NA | TGCAGTGCTAGAGATCGGGAAGGGCTCTACGAGCAGTACTTC | CSARDREGLYEQYF
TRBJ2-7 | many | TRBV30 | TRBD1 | TGTGCCTGGACTAGAGACAGGGCCTACGAGCAGTACTTC | CAWTRDRAYEQYF
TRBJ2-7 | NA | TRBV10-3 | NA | TGTGCCATCACGTCTGCCGGTCGAGCCTACGAGCAGTACTTC | CAITSAGRAYEQYF